Listed here is a single TCR beta chain. Its cognate antigen is unknown. cDNA prepared by RNA extraction and subsequent reverse transcription served as the template for sequencing. Here immunoSEQ multiplex PCR was the method, and the copy in TCRdb shows in-frame clones only, minus some. The repertoire holds 110,000 to 150,000 clones, with nearly 55% as singletons. The CDR3 has 17 residues. Looked up from germline, CDR1 is ENHRY and CDR2 is SYGVKD. V lost 2 bases, J lost 4 bases, and 10 bases stayed unmatched. This entry is derived from a study of CD8+ T cells in alopecia areata. Study overall: A 6-month period off drug followed tofacitinib, which lasted 6 to 18 months.

Study-wide results and caveats: Among the top 100, expanded CD8+ clones, as well as scalp clonality, were significantly decreased by tofacitinib. Sequenced scalp T cells also include alphabeta T cells resident in normal skin.

Treatment given: oral pan-JAK inhibitor, 5-10 mg twice daily. Obtained from alopecia areata patients were lesional scalp punch biopsies along with peripheral blood. The source material was CD8+ T cells sorted from blood, sampled at week 4, from a patient treated with tofacitinib. The TCR sequence derives from a human donor with alopecia areata. The V gene is TRBV10-3, the J gene TRBJ2-3; 9 bases map to TRBD2. CDR3 sequence reads: CAISEPSAGGSADTQYF. The DNA for the CDR3 is TGTGCCATCAGTGAGCCGTCTGCGGGGGGGTCCGCAGATACGCAGTATTTT.